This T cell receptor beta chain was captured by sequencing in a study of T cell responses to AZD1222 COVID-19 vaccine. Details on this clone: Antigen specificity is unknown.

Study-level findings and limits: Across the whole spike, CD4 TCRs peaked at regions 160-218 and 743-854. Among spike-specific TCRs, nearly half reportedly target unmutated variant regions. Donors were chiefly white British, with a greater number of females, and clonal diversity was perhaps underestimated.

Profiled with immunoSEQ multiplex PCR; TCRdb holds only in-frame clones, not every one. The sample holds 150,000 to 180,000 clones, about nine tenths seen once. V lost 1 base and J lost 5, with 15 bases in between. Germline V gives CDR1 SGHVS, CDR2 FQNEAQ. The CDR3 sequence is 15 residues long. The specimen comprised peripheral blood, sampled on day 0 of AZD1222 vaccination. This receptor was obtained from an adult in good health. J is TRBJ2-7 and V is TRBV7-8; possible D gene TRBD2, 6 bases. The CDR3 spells CASSLGRRGTHEQYF. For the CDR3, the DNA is TGTGCCAGCAGCTTAGGTCGGCGGGGAACCCACGAGCAGTACTTC.